Presented here are 3 T cell receptor beta chains from one specimen sequenced in a study of blood T cell repertoires in COVID-19. Profiling relied on immunoSEQ multiplex PCR, and the TCRdb table lists in-frame clones only, not all of them. Here the sample spans roughly 200,000 clones, around nine tenths being singletons. Sequenced sample: peripheral blood. The receptors were gathered from a woman under 30 who had recovered from COVID-19.

J is TRBJ2-7 and V is TRBV27; D is possibly TRBD1 (5 bases). The length of the CDR3 is 13 residues. V shed 0 bases and J shed 6 bases, with 9 bases lying between them. The germline gives CDR1 MNHEY, CDR2 SMNVEV (reference sequence). CDR3 loop: CASSLSRVGEQYV. CDR3 nucleotide sequence: TGTGCCAGCAGTTTATCCAGGGTCGGCGAGCAGTACGTC.

J is TRBJ2-1 and V is TRBV6-5, with a possible D match to TRBD2 (7 bases). Looked up from germline, CDR1 is MNHEY and CDR2 is SVGAGI. This CDR3 contains 11 residues. V lost 8 bases and J lost 8, with 10 bases in between. CDR3 nucleotide sequence: TGTGCCAGCTGGGGGGGGCATGAGCAGTTCTTC. It specifies CASWGGHEQFF.

The gene calls are TRBV7-9 and TRBJ2-5, with TRBD1 matching 8 bases. The length of the CDR3 is 15 residues. Trimming took 2 bases from V and 3 from J; bases not matched to a gene: 5. Germline CDR1 reads SEHNR; CDR2 reads FQNEAQ (reference sequence). CDR3: CASSLYGTGEETQYF. The CDR3 DNA is TGTGCCAGCAGCTTATATGGGACAGGTGAAGAGACCCAGTACTTC.